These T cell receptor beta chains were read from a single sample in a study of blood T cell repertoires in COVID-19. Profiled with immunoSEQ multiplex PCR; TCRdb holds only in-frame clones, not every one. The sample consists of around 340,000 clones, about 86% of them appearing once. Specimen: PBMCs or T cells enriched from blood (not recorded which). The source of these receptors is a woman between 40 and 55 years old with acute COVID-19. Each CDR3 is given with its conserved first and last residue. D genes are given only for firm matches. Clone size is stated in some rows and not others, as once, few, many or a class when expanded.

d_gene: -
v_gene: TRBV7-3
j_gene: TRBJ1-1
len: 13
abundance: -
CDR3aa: CASSPSSSTEAFF
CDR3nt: TGTGCCAGCAGCCCTTCATCGAGCACTGAAGCTTTCTTT

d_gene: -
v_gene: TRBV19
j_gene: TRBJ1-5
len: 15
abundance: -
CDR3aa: CASSIWEGMWQPQHF
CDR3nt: TGTGCCAGTAGTATTTGGGAGGGTATGTGGCAGCCCCAGCATTTT

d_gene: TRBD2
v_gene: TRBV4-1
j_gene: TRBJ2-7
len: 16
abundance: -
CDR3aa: CASSPETSGRAYEQYF
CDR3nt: TGCGCCAGCAGCCCAGAGACTAGCGGGCGTGCCTACGAGCAGTACTTC

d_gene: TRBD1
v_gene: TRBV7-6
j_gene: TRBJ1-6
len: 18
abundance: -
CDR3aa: CASSSGQTKTPYNSPLHF
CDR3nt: TGTGCCAGCAGCTCGGGACAGACGAAGACCCCTTATAATTCACCCCTCCACTTT

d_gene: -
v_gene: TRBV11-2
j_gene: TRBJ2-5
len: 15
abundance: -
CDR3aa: CASSPGPGREETQYF
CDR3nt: TGTGCCAGCAGCCCCGGCCCAGGCAGGGAAGAGACCCAGTACTTC

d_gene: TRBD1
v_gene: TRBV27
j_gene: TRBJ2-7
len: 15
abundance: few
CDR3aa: CASSLTGTAYYEQYF
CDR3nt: TGTGCCAGCAGTTTAACCGGGACAGCTTACTACGAGCAGTACTTC

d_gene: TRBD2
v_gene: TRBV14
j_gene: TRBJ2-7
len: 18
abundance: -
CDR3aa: CASSQTRGWASGGYEQYF
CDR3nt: TGTGCCAGCAGCCAAACTCGTGGATGGGCTAGCGGGGGGTACGAGCAGTACTTC

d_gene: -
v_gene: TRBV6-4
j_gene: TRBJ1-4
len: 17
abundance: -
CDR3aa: CASSDPQDSFHNEKLFF
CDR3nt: TGTGCCAGCAGTGACCCCCAGGACAGTTTTCATAATGAAAAACTGTTTTTT

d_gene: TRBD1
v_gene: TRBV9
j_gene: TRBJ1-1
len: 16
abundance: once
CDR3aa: CASSATGGREVAEAFF
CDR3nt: TGTGCCAGCAGCGCTACAGGGGGGAGAGAGGTAGCTGAAGCTTTCTTT

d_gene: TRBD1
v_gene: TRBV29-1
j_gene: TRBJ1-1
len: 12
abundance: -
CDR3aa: CSVRQGITEAFF
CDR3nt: TGCAGCGTACGACAGGGAATCACTGAAGCTTTCTTT

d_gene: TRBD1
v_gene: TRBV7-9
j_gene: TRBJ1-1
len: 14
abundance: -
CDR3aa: CASSMTGTNTEAFF
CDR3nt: TGTGCCAGCAGCATGACAGGGACGAACACTGAAGCTTTCTTT

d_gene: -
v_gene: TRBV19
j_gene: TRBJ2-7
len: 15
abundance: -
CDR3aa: CASSMGLGRSYEQYF
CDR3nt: TGTGCCAGTAGTATGGGTTTAGGGAGATCCTACGAGCAGTACTTC

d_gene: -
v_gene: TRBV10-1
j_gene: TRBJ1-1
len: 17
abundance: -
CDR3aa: CASSARRGGGVDTEAFF
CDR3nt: TGCGCCAGCAGTGCCCGCCGAGGGGGGGGTGTCGACACTGAAGCTTTCTTT

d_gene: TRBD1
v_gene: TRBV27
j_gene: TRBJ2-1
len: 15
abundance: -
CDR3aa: CASSSLGTGVNEQFF
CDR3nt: TGTGCCAGCAGTTCGCTTGGGACAGGGGTCAATGAGCAGTTCTTC

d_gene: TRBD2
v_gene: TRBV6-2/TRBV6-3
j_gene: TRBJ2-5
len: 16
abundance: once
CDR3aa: CASSYNQRGSFETQYF
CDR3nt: TGTGCCAGCAGTTACAACCAGCGGGGGTCTTTTGAGACCCAGTACTTC

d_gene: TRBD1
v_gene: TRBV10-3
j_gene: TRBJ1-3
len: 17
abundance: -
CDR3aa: CAISESVTGGSGNTIYF
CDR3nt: TGTGCCATCAGTGAGTCAGTGACAGGGGGATCTGGAAACACCATATATTTT

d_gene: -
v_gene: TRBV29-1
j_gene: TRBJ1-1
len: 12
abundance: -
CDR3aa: CSVERGGTEAFF
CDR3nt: TGCAGCGTTGAACGGGGAGGCACTGAAGCTTTCTTT

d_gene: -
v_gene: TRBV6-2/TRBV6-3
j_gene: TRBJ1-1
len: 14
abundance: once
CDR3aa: CASSYPQATTEAFF
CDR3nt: TGTGCCAGCAGTTACCCACAGGCAACCACTGAAGCTTTCTTT

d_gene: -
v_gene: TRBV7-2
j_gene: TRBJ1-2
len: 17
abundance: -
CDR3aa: CASSFSPGVGVGYGYTF
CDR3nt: TGTGCCAGCAGCTTTTCCCCGGGGGTCGGGGTGGGTTATGGCTACACCTTC

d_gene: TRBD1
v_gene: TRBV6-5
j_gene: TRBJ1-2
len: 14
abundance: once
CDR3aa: CASSYTDRGVGYTF
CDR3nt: TGTGCCAGCAGTTACACCGACAGGGGGGTTGGCTACACCTTC

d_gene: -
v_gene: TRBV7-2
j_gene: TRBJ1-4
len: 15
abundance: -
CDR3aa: CASSATGSSNEKLFF
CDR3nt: TGTGCCAGCAGCGCCACAGGGTCATCTAATGAAAAACTGTTTTTT

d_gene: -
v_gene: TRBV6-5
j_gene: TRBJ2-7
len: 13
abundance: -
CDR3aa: CASSYDRAYEQYF
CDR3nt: TGTGCCAGCAGTTACGACAGAGCCTACGAGCAGTACTTC

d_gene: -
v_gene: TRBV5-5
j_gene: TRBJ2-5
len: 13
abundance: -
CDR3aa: CASSLGASETQYF
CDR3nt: TGTGCCAGCAGCTTAGGGGCGTCAGAGACCCAGTACTTC

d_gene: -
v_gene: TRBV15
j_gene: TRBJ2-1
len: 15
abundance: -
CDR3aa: CATSPRVGAYNEQFF
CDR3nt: TGTGCCACCAGCCCTAGGGTAGGGGCCTACAATGAGCAGTTCTTC

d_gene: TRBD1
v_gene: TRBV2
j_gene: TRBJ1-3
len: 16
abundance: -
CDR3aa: CASSGAGTGSGNTIYF
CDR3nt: TGTGCCAGCAGTGGAGCGGGGACAGGGTCCGGAAACACCATATATTTT

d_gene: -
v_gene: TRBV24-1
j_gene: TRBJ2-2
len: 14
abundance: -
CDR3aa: CATSEGGNTGELFF
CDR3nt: TGTGCCACCAGTGAGGGAGGCAACACCGGGGAGCTGTTTTTT

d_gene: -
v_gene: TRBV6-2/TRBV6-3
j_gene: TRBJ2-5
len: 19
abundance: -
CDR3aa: CASSYSRLGSTLYQETQYF
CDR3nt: TGTGCCAGCAGTTACTCACGCCTCGGGAGTACTCTGTACCAAGAGACCCAGTACTTC

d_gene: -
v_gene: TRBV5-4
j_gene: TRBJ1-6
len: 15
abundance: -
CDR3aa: CASSLSQTGNSPLHF
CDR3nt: TGTGCCAGCAGCTTGTCCCAGACAGGAAATTCACCCCTCCACTTT

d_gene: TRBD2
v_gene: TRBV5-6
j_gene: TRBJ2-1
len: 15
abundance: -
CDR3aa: CASSSSGLAGGEQFF
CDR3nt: TGTGCCAGCAGCTCCTCGGGACTAGCGGGGGGTGAGCAGTTCTTC

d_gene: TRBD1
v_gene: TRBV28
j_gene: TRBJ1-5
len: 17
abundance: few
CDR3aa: CASSPHQTGVGNQPQHF
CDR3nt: TGTGCCAGCAGTCCGCACCAAACAGGGGTGGGCAATCAGCCCCAGCATTTT

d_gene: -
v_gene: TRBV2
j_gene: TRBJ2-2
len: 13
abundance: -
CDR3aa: CASSDTRPWELFF
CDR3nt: TGTGCCAGCAGTGACACGAGGCCCTGGGAGCTGTTTTTT

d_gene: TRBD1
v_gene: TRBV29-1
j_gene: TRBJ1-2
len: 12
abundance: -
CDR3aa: CSSWTGNYGYTF
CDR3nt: TGCAGCTCATGGACAGGCAACTATGGCTACACCTTC

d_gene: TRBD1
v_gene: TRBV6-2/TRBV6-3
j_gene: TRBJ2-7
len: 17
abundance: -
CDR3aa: CASSRLRGQGGSYEQYF
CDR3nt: TGTGCCAGCAGTCGCCTTAGGGGACAGGGTGGTTCCTACGAGCAGTACTTC

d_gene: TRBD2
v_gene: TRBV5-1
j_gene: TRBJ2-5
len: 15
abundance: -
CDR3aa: CASSPGLAVQETQYF
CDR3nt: TGCGCCAGCAGCCCCGGACTAGCTGTACAAGAGACCCAGTACTTC

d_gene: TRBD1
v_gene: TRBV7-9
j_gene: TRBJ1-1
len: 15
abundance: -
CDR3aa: CASSLRGTGGPEAFF
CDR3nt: TGTGCCAGCAGCTTAAGGGGGACAGGGGGCCCTGAAGCTTTCTTT

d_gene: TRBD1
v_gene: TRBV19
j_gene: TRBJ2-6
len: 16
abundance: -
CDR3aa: CASRGQVRSGANVLTF
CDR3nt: TGTGCCAGTAGGGGACAGGTTCGCTCTGGGGCCAACGTCCTGACTTTC

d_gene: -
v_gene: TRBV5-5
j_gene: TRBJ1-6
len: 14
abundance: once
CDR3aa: CASSLAPSGPPLHF
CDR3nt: TGTGCCAGCAGCTTGGCCCCTTCCGGTCCACCCCTCCACTTT